A single TCR beta chain is shown here with its context. What it recognizes is unknown. This specimen comes from a study of immune evolution from preneoplasia to lung adenocarcinoma. Overall study: HLA loss of heterozygosity: about 7% AIS, approximately 15% MIA, roughly 30% ADC, none AAH.

Assay used: immunoSEQ multiplex PCR; TCRdb lists only in-frame clones, some missing. Among 2,000 to 2,500 clones listed, 84% were seen once. Germline V gene sequence: CDR1 SGHNT, CDR2 YYREEE (reference sequence). This CDR3 has 14 amino acids. V gave up 0 bases and J gave up 3 bases, with 8 bases separating them. Study observations and caveats: Normal lung had the highest top T cell clone frequencies.

Two lung cancer pathologists independently confirmed each histologic diagnosis. The TCR was taken from a person aged 55-80 years with lung adenocarcinoma. The chain is built from TRBV5-4 and TRBJ2-3; D is undetermined. The source material was FFPE lung adenocarcinoma in situ tissue. Here the CDR3 DNA reads TGTGCCAGCAGCTTGGGTCCCTGGACAGATACGCAGTATTTT. Its translation is CASSLGPWTDTQYF.